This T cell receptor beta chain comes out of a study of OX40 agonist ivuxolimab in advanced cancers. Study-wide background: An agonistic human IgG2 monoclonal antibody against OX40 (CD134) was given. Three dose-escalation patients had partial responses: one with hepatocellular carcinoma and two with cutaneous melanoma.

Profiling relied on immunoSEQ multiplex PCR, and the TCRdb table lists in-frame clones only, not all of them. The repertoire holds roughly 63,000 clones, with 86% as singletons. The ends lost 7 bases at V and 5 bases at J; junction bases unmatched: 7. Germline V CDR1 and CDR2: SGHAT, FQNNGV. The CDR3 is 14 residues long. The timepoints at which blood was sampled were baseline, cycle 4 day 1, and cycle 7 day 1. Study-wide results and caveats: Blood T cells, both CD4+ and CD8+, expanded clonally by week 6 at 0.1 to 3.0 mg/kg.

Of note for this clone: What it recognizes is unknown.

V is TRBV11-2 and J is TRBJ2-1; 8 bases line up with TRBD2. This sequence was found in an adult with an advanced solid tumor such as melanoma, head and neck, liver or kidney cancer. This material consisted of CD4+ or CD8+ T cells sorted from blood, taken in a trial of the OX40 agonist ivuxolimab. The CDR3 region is CASTSERGNNEQFF. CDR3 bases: TGTGCCAGCACCTCCGAGCGGGGGAACAATGAGCAGTTCTTC.